These T cell receptor beta chains were read from a single sample in a study of human T cells and chemical hapten exposure. TCRdb reanalysed the RACE reads using MiXCR and keeps one entry per CDR3 protein. In the table there are about 82,000 distinct CDR3 sequences, approximately 12% of which are singletons. This material consisted of whole blood, taken in connection with sensitization to the hapten diphenylcyclopropenone (DPC). These receptors all stem from a woman in her forties or fifties with alopecia areata. Some clones in this sample may be carry-over from other donors' samples. Both conserved end residues are part of each CDR3. The D gene is left open where the match is weak. Clone size is shown for a subset of rows, as once, few, many or a class of expanded clone.

>-|TRBJ1-1|TRBV7-8|few
CASSLAYLNTEAFF
TGTGCCAGCAGCTTAGCGTACCTGAACACTGAAGCTTTCTTT
>TRBD1|TRBJ2-7|TRBV18|few
CASSAMGGTGAYEQYF
TGTGCCAGCTCCGCAATGGGCGGGACAGGGGCCTACGAGCAGTACTTC
>-|TRBJ1-1|TRBV12-3/TRBV12-4|many
CASSANLNTEAFF
TGTGCCAGCAGCGCCAACTTAAACACTGAAGCTTTCTTT
>TRBD1|TRBJ1-3|TRBV5-1|-
CASSPDRGTHTIYF
TGCGCCAGCAGCCCAGACAGGGGGACACACACCATATATTTT
>-|TRBJ2-7|TRBV29-1|-
CSVETRFSFSEQYF
TGCAGCGTGGAAACTCGCTTTTCTTTCTCCGAGCAGTACTTC
>-|TRBJ1-2|TRBV12-3/TRBV12-4|-
CASTPGGIEYGYTF
TGTGCCAGCACCCCAGGAGGCATTGAGTATGGCTACACCTTC
>-|TRBJ2-1|TRBV20-1|many
CSARPARPSSYNEQFF
TGCAGTGCTAGGCCGGCCCGGCCGAGCTCCTACAATGAGCAGTTCTTC
>-|TRBJ2-2|TRBV20-1|many
CSARGLLNTGELFF
TGCAGTGCTAGAGGGCTACTTAACACCGGGGAGCTGTTTTTT
>-|TRBJ1-5|TRBV4-1|many
CASSQDVMGNQPQHF
TGCGCCAGCAGCCAAGATGTCATGGGGAATCAGCCCCAGCATTTT
>-|TRBJ2-5|TRBV6-6|many
CASSYPQQTQETQYF
TGTGCCAGCAGTTACCCCCAGCAAACCCAAGAGACCCAGTACTTC
>-|TRBJ2-6|TRBV29-1|-
CSVDEGTGANVLTF
TGCAGCGTTGATGAGGGCACTGGGGCCAACGTCCTGACTTTC
>-|TRBJ1-1|TRBV2|many
CASTRTDTEAFF
TGTGCCAGCACCAGGACAGACACTGAAGCTTTCTTT
>TRBD1|TRBJ2-7|TRBV30|few
CASGQGARYEQYF
TGTGCCTCAGGACAGGGGGCTCGTTACGAGCAGTACTTC
>-|TRBJ1-1|TRBV7-9|many
CASSLVQGTGTEAFF
TGTGCCAGCAGCTTAGTGCAGGGTACAGGCACTGAAGCTTTCTTT
>TRBD1|TRBJ2-6|TRBV27|few
CASSSGQGRSGANVLTF
TGTGCCAGCAGTTCGGGACAGGGGCGCTCAGGGGCCAACGTCCTGACTTTC
>-|TRBJ1-2|TRBV28|many
CASSLSTYGYTF
TGTGCCAGCAGTTTATCCACCTATGGCTACACCTTC
>TRBD2|TRBJ2-2|TRBV20-1|many
CSARYSAGAGELFF
TGCAGTGCTAGATACAGTGCGGGAGCCGGGGAGCTGTTTTTT
>-|TRBJ2-3|TRBV20-1|-
CSAGQGGDTQYF
TGCAGTGCGGGGCAGGGAGGAGATACGCAGTATTTT
>-|TRBJ2-6|TRBV7-2|many
CASSLAVVAGANVLTF
TGTGCCAGCAGCTTGGCTGTGGTGGCTGGGGCCAACGTCCTGACTTTC
>TRBD2|TRBJ2-1|TRBV7-6|many
CASSGRGSSGRANEQFF
TGTGCCAGCAGCGGCCGAGGGTCTAGCGGGAGGGCGAATGAGCAGTTCTTC
>-|TRBJ2-1|TRBV27|few
CASSPPLRSSDKWF
TGTGCCAGCAGTCCACCCCTCCGGTCGTCCGACAAATGGTTC
>-|TRBJ2-7|TRBV29-1|many
CSVVEGRRPYEQYF
TGCAGCGTTGTCGAAGGCAGGCGACCGTACGAGCAGTACTTC
>-|TRBJ1-2|TRBV11-2|-
CASSSYAMDYGYTF
TGTGCCAGCAGCTCGTACGCCATGGACTATGGCTACACCTTC
>-|TRBJ2-5|TRBV7-3|-
CASSLVGQGETQYF
TGTGCCAGCAGCTTAGTCGGTCAGGGGGAGACCCAGTACTTC
>TRBD2|TRBJ2-1|TRBV12-5|-
CASGLPGTSGSWGYNEQFF
TGTGCTAGTGGTTTGCCCGGGACTAGCGGGAGTTGGGGTTACAATGAGCAGTTCTTC
>-|TRBJ1-3|TRBV6-1|many
CASSVDSMNTIYF
TGTGCCAGCAGTGTCGATAGTATGAACACCATATATTTT
>-|TRBJ2-1|TRBV11-2|many
CASSRDQGLDEQFF
TGTGCCAGCAGTCGGGACCAGGGATTGGATGAGCAGTTCTTC
>TRBD2|TRBJ2-1|TRBV6-2/TRBV6-3|-
CASISSTSGYNEQFF
TGTGCCAGCATTTCTTCGACTAGCGGCTACAATGAGCAGTTCTTC
>TRBD1|TRBJ2-7|TRBV7-9|few
CASSSRTGLSYEQYF
TGTGCCAGCAGCTCCCGGACAGGTCTCTCCTACGAGCAGTACTTC
>-|TRBJ2-1|TRBV7-6|many
CASSPAPKYNEQFF
TGTGCCAGCAGCCCTGCACCCAAGTACAATGAGCAGTTCTTC
>TRBD2|TRBJ2-3|TRBV4-2|many
CASSLRTSGMTDTQYF
TGTGCCAGCAGCCTTCGGACTAGCGGGATGACAGATACGCAGTATTTT
>-|TRBJ1-1|TRBV6-5|many
CASSRRNTEAFF
TGTGCCAGCAGCCGAAGGAACACTGAAGCTTTCTTT
>-|TRBJ1-1|TRBV9|many
CASSVGPRVRVAEAFF
TGTGCCAGCAGCGTAGGCCCCAGGGTGCGCGTGGCTGAAGCTTTCTTT
>-|TRBJ1-6|TRBV29-1|-
CRSSSGTRNSPLHF
TGCAGGAGCAGTTCCGGGACACGCAATTCACCCCTCCACTTT
>-|TRBJ2-2|TRBV19|-
CAASRSGLDTGELFF
TGTGCCGCTTCCAGGTCGGGGCTCGACACCGGGGAGCTGTTTTTT
>-|TRBJ2-3|TRBV2|-
CASRGAPGTDTQYF
TGTGCCAGCAGGGGCGCCCCCGGCACAGATACGCAGTATTTT
>-|TRBJ2-2|TRBV15|-
CATQADGELFF
TGTGCCACCCAAGCCGACGGGGAGCTGTTTTTT
>TRBD1|TRBJ2-6|TRBV28|-
CASRGQGASGANVLTF
TGTGCCAGCCGGGGACAGGGGGCGTCTGGGGCCAACGTCCTGACTTTC
>-|TRBJ1-5|TRBV6-1|-
CASSGGLRVSNQPQHF
TGTGCCAGCAGTGGGGGTCTTAGGGTCAGCAATCAGCCCCAGCATTTT
>TRBD2|TRBJ2-3|TRBV28|few
CASSFMGEGLTDTQYF
TGTGCCAGCAGTTTTATGGGGGAGGGACTCACAGATACGCAGTATTTT
>-|TRBJ2-5|TRBV6-6|-
CASSYSSGYQETQYF
TGTGCCAGCAGTTACTCCTCAGGGTACCAAGAGACCCAGTACTTC
>-|TRBJ1-1|TRBV12-3/TRBV12-4|many
CASSPSDTEAFF
TGTGCCAGCAGTCCTTCAGACACCGAAGCTTTCTTT
>TRBD1|TRBJ1-2|TRBV3-1|many
CASSQTRTGGPGYTF
TGTGCCAGCAGCCAAACAAGGACAGGGGGCCCTGGCTACACCTTC
>-|TRBJ2-2|TRBV12-3/TRBV12-4|-
CASRRQETGELFF
TGTGCCAGCAGACGCCAAGAGACCGGGGAGCTGTTTTTT
>-|TRBJ1-5|TRBV2|many
CASSGSGGMNQPQHF
TGTGCCAGCAGCGGATCGGGGGGCATGAATCAGCCCCAGCATTTT
>-|TRBJ1-1|TRBV11-2|many
CASSPIQGEAFF
TGTGCCAGCAGCCCGATCCAGGGAGAAGCTTTCTTT
>-|TRBJ2-5|TRBV3-1|-
CASSPRTIRETQYF
TGTGCCAGCAGCCCCCGGACGATTCGAGAGACCCAGTACTTC
>TRBD2|TRBJ2-1|TRBV20-1|many
CSASGTSGRAGYNEQFF
TGCAGTGCGTCCGGGACTAGCGGGAGGGCCGGCTACAATGAGCAGTTCTTC
>TRBD1|TRBJ2-3|TRBV12-3/TRBV12-4|-
CASSRRQGLGTQYF
TGTGCCAGCAGTAGACGACAGGGGCTAGGTACGCAGTATTTT
>TRBD1|TRBJ2-7|TRBV10-3|many
CAIRTGESYEQYF
TGTGCCATCAGGACAGGGGAGTCCTACGAGCAGTACTTC
>-|TRBJ1-1|TRBV6-5|-
CASRLPGVVTEAFF
TGTGCCAGCAGGTTGCCGGGGGTAGTCACTGAAGCTTTCTTT
>TRBD2|TRBJ2-2|TRBV6-5|-
CASSYSSGSHGELFF
TGTGCCAGCAGTTACAGTAGCGGGAGTCACGGGGAGCTGTTTTTT
>-|TRBJ1-4|TRBV12-3/TRBV12-4|many
CASSLLAGKKLFF
TGTGCCAGCAGTTTATTGGCAGGGAAGAAACTGTTTTTT
>-|TRBJ1-4|TRBV2|-
CASSIDSPNEKLFF
TGTGCCAGCAGTATAGACAGCCCCAATGAAAAACTGTTTTTT
>TRBD2|TRBJ2-1|TRBV14|-
CASSQTLAGSNEQFF
TGTGCCAGCAGCCAAACACTAGCGGGAAGTAATGAGCAGTTCTTC
>-|TRBJ1-2|TRBV10-3|many
CAISESTVRGYGYTF
TGTGCCATCAGTGAGTCGACTGTCAGGGGCTATGGCTACACCTTC